This TCR beta chain was captured by sequencing in a study of T-cell memory formation after mild COVID-19 (dated by TCRdb to about 2021). Study-wide context: TCR sequence clusters from the two donors were largely donor specific. In a couple of donors, T-cell clones that expanded and contracted after mild COVID-19 were tracked by sequencing TCRalpha and TCRbeta repertoires over time. Two young, previously healthy adult volunteers made up the cohort, one male and one female. Study-wide findings and limitations: The study included only two mild cases, and larger cohorts that include severe cases with pre-infection samples were judged to be necessary. The detection of some responding clones in pre-infection memory suggests that pre-existing cross-reactive memory T cells joined the SARS-CoV-2 response. Contracting CD4+ clones appeared mostly in the CM and EM memory subsets, whereas CD8+ clones were enriched in EMRA. SARS-CoV-2 specificity was not confirmed for the second-wave clones peaking on day 37. Clones contracting from day 15 to 85 had balanced CD4/CD8 phenotypes, while a second wave expanding from day 15 to 37 was biased towards CD4+.

Ficoll-Paque density gradient centrifugation was used to isolate PBMCs. The germline V gene gives CDR1 as SGHTA and CDR2 as FQGNSA. Inclusive of the bounding cysteine and phenylalanine, the CDR3 is 18 residues long. The only DNA kept is the CDR3, 54 bases in frame from the first base. V and J are trimmed by 2 bases and 8 bases, and the gene matches miss 14 bases of the junction. This clonotype was counted a few times. The antigen this receptor binds is unknown. The input lacks base qualities; no much larger clone sits a single base away. Sequencing was performed on an Illumina NovaSeq 6000. cDNA libraries for TCRalpha and TCRbeta were prepared by 5'RACE using constant-segment primers, with sample barcodes and unique molecular identifiers added. Trizol reagent was used to extract RNA from every sample. The libraries were amplified in two PCR steps, and the second step added a second sample barcode and Illumina TruSeq adapters. Sequencing of libraries was performed on an Illumina NovaSeq with 2 x 150 bp paired-end reads. From the authors' description of their analysis: Demultiplexing of reads and collapsing into UMI-guided consensus sequences were performed with migec v1.2.7. With mixcr v2.1.11, UMI consensuses were aligned to TRA and TRB V and J templates and assembled into clonotypes. Clonotypes were classified as expanded or contracted when called significant by both edgeR and NoisET, with noise models trained on biological replicates. For edgeR calls, a false discovery rate-adjusted p below 0.01 and a log2 fold-change threshold of 1 were applied. As an exploratory analysis of dynamics, PCA with hierarchical clustering was applied to max-normalized trajectories of the 1000 most abundant clonotypes. Separately sequenced CD4+ and CD8+ repertoires were used to assign the CD4 or CD8 phenotype of responding clones. Using fastp trimming at Q25 and MiXCR clonotype assembly, TCRdb reanalyzed the public sequencing data and kept in-frame beta chains. For every CDR3 protein sequence, its rows merge into one entry that carries the most common genes and DNA. The V and J calls shown here were made by TCRdb, not taken from the authors' results. The sample includes fewer than 400,000 distinct CDR3 sequences, with 16% observed a single time. About a fifth of the sample is held by the ten biggest clonotypes.

The chain is assembled from TRBV7-2 and TRBJ1-4; TRBD1 lines up with 10 middle nucleotides. The TCR was taken from a man between 18 and 35 years old who had mild COVID-19 (a few samples of this study predate the infection). The sample titles of this study are shuffled in the database, so cell type and time point are left out; the donor was told from shared clones. Sequencing was done on a sample of PBMCs or a T cell subset sorted from them (not recorded which). The CDR3 reads CASSLSAGGRQGAEKLFF. The bases are TGTGCCAGCAGCTTATCCGCCGGCGGGAGACAGGGGGCGGAAAAACTGTTTTTT.